The 10 T cell receptor beta chains in this list originate from one sample, sequenced in a study of T cells after yellow fever vaccination. TCRdb independently ran MiXCR on the 5' RACE reads; one entry per CDR3 protein. Of around 530,000 distinct CDR3 sequences listed, approximately 16% are singletons. Specimen: PBMCs, collected about 5 days after the first yellow fever vaccination. These receptors all stem from a man between 18 and 29 years old who received the YFV17D yellow fever vaccine.

This clonotype has just a few counts. This chain links TRBV18 with TRBJ1-2; 9 positions agree with TRBD1. Trimming took 2 bases from V and 4 from J; bases not matched to a gene: 8. The CDR3 loop spans 16 amino acids. The germline gives CDR1 KGHSH, CDR2 LQKENI. The CDR3 DNA reads TGTGCCAGCTCACCAGGGACAGGGTATAATGGCTATGGCTACACCTTC. Its translation is CASSPGTGYNGYGYTF.

This clonotype has a count of ten or more. This rearrangement joins TRBV18 to TRBJ2-5; D not resolved. The CDR3 is made up of 11 amino acids. Trimming stripped 2 bases from V and 3 bases from J, with 1 base between. CDR1 and CDR2 from the germline V gene are KGHSH and LQKENI. The CDR3 DNA sequence: TGTGCCAGCTCACCAGAAGAGACCCAGTACTTC. Translated: CASSPEETQYF.

The chain has TRBV12-3 or TRBV12-4 and TRBJ2-7; D remains unclear. The CDR3 sequence is 12 residues long. The ends were cut back, 1 base at V and 6 bases at J, with 7 bases in the middle. The CDR3 protein is CASSLGQAEQYV. The DNA for the CDR3 is TGTGCCAGCAGTTTAGGTCAGGCCGAGCAGTACGTC.

This chain joins TRBV29-1 and TRBJ2-3; 8 bases fit TRBD1. This CDR3 contains 10 residues. The V segment lost 7 bases and the J segment 7 bases; nucleotides outside the gene matches: 1. Germline V gives CDR1 SQVTM, CDR2 ANQGSEA. The CDR3 spells CSGQGYTQYF. The CDR3 region has the DNA TGCAGCGGACAGGGGTATACGCAGTATTTT.

This clonotype occurred a few times. The V and J genes are TRBV6-1 and TRBJ1-1; 7 positions agree with TRBD1. CDR1 and CDR2 (germline): MNHNS, SASEGT. The CDR3 is made up of 15 amino acids. Trimming removed 6 bases from V and 1 base from J; junction bases left unmatched: 8. The CDR3 region has the DNA TGTGCCAGCAGATCCGAGACAGGGACGAACACTGAAGCTTTCTTT. Its translation is CASRSETGTNTEAFF.

V usage is TRBV12-3 or TRBV12-4 and J usage is TRBJ1-2; possibly TRBD1 for D (6 bases). Trimming left V 8 bases short and J 4 bases short, with 11 bases between. The CDR3 consists of 12 residues. This chain's CDR3 is CASFTGSYGYTF. CDR3 nucleotide sequence: TGTGCCAGCTTCACAGGGAGCTATGGCTACACCTTC.

The chain uses TRBV28 and TRBJ1-1, with D possibly matching TRBD1 (5 bases). V lost 1 base and J 4 bases, leaving 16 bases between the germline ends. There are 16 residues in the CDR3. Germline values: CDR1 MDHEN, CDR2 SYDVKM. The CDR3 bases are TGTGCCAGCAGTTTATATTTCGGGGCGGGGGGCACTGAAGCTTTCTTT. Protein sequence: CASSLYFGAGGTEAFF.

The chain has TRBV7-8 and TRBJ1-5; TRBD1 agrees at 8 bases. This CDR3 spans 14 amino acids. Looked up from germline, CDR1 is SGHVS and CDR2 is FQNEAQ. The J segment lost 11 bases and the V segment lost 5 bases, leaving 11 bases of the junction unmatched. CDR3 coding DNA: TGTGCCAGCAGCCGGACAGGGCGGGAGGGGGCCCAGCATTTT. This gives the protein CASSRTGREGAQHF. The whole variable domain, remainder taken from reference TRBV7-8 and TRBJ1-5, is GAGVSQSPRYKVAKRGQDVALRCDPISGHVSLFWYQQALGQGPEFLTYFQNEAQLDKSGLPSDRFFAERPEGSVSTLKIQRTQQEDSAVYLCASSRTGREGAQHFGDGTRLSIL.

This clonotype was seen only a few times. The rearrangement links TRBV12-3 or TRBV12-4 to TRBJ2-1; unclear D gene. V lost 5 bases and J 9 bases, leaving 11 bases between the germline ends. CDR3 length equals 12 residues. The CDR3 protein is CASSLVLGEQFF. CDR3 coding DNA: TGTGCCAGCAGTCTCGTATTGGGTGAGCAGTTCTTC.

V gene TRBV5-1 combines with J gene TRBJ2-1, with D unresolved. This CDR3 spans 14 amino acids. V gave up 9 bases and J gave up 10 bases, with 23 bases separating them. Per germline, CDR1 SGHRS and CDR2 YFSETQ. Here the CDR3 DNA reads TGCGCCACCGCTTCCCAATCTTTCCTATTGGAGCAGTTCTTC. Encoded protein: CATASQSFLLEQFF.